The 22 T cell receptor beta chains reported below all come from one sample, sequenced in a study of T cells in narcolepsy. Only in-frame clones appear in the TCRdb table, and some are missing; sequencing was by immunoSEQ multiplex PCR. Here the sample spans around 8,000 clones, roughly two thirds being singletons. The sample taken for sequencing was CD45RA- memory CD8+ T cells from PBMCs. These receptors came from a human donor with narcolepsy.

The V and J genes are TRBV6-4 and TRBJ2-3, with 9 bases identical to TRBD2. V lost 4 bases and J lost 4; bases outside the gene matches: 6. The V gene's germline CDR1 is MRHNA and CDR2 SNTAGT. CDR3 size: 15 residues. The CDR3 DNA sequence: TGTGCCAGCAGTGTCCATAGCGGGAGCGCAGATACGCAGTATTTT. Protein product: CASSVHSGSADTQYF.

The rearrangement links TRBV4-2 to TRBJ1-2; 7 bases line up with TRBD1. This CDR3 is 14 amino acids long. Germline CDR1 and CDR2: LGHNA and YNFKEQ. Trimming cost V 2 bases and J 8 bases; bases outside gene matches: 8. The CDR3 loop reads CASSQTGESGGYTF. The CDR3 region has the DNA TGTGCCAGCAGCCAAACAGGGGAATCGGGGGGCTACACCTTC.

This chain connects TRBV9 to TRBJ2-1; 9 bases align to TRBD1. CDR3 length: 17 residues. The V segment lost 5 bases and the J segment 7 bases; nucleotides outside the gene matches: 16. CDR1 is SGDLS, CDR2 YYNGEE, per germline. In DNA form, the CDR3 reads TGTGCCAGCAGTCGTGGGGGTGGGACAGGGACTGATAATGAGCAGTTCTTC. Its protein is CASSRGGGTGTDNEQFF.

This chain joins TRBV28 and TRBJ2-3, with D maybe TRBD2 (6 bases). V was pared by 6 bases and J by 2 bases, with 15 bases between. This CDR3 spans 15 amino acids. The V gene's germline CDR1 is MDHEN and CDR2 SYDVKM. As DNA, the CDR3 is TGTGCCAGCAGCCGGAGGGTGGAACACACAGATACGCAGTATTTT. Translated, it gives CASSRRVEHTDTQYF.

In its sample, this clone was seen once. The chain employs TRBV28 and TRBJ2-7; D is perhaps TRBD1 (6 bases). Germline V gene sequence: CDR1 MDHEN, CDR2 SYDVKM. V was trimmed by 6 bases and J by 3 bases, leaving 15 bases between them. The CDR3 is 14 residues long. CDR3 amino acids: CASRQGGQFYEQYF. CDR3 DNA sequence: TGTGCCAGCAGGCAAGGGGGTCAATTCTACGAGCAGTACTTC.

The chain recombines TRBV4-1 with TRBJ2-5; D gene ambiguous. The tail of the sequence fits TRBJ2-7 better, so the J call may be wrong. The germline V gene encodes CDR1 MGHRA and CDR2 YSYEKL. The CDR3 spans 15 residues. CDR3 residues: CASSPLLGGAYEQYF. The CDR3 nucleotides read TGCGCCAGCAGCCCTCTCCTAGGTGGAGCCTACGAGCAGTACTTC.

Only a few counts were recorded for this clone. The chain joins TRBV4-1 to TRBJ2-5, with D perhaps TRBD2 (6 bases). The CDR3 consists of 15 residues. With 3 bases removed from V and 5 bases from J, the gap between germline ends came to 16 bases. Germline CDR1 is MGHRA and CDR2 is YSYEKL. The CDR3 DNA reads TGCGCCAGCAGCCACGTCTATAGCGGATGGGAGACCCAGTACTTC. Translating it yields CASSHVYSGWETQYF.

CDR3 loop: CASSQDGAGSDHGYTF. DNA for the CDR3: TGCGCCAGCAGCCAAGATGGAGCAGGGTCTGACCATGGCTACACCTTC. The V gene is TRBV4-3, the J gene TRBJ1-2; weak D call: TRBD1 (5 bases). The V end was cut by 0 bases, the J end by 6 bases, with 17 bases between. The V gene's germline CDR1 is LGHNA and CDR2 YSLEER. The CDR3 runs 16 residues.

The rearrangement joins TRBV9 to TRBJ1-1, with D possibly being TRBD1 (6 bases). The CDR3 is 15 residues long. V lost 4 bases and J 3 bases, leaving 16 bases between the germline ends. Per germline, CDR1 SGDLS and CDR2 YYNGEE. CDR3 in amino acids: CASSPPSGADTEAFF. The CDR3 DNA follows: TGTGCCAGCAGCCCACCTTCGGGGGCTGACACTGAAGCTTTCTTT.

The chain employs TRBV4-3 and TRBJ2-1, with D tentatively TRBD2 (5 bases). Germline V gene lookup returns CDR1 LGHNA and CDR2 YSLEER. V dropped 0 bases and J dropped 8 bases, with 11 bases sitting between them. There are 14 residues in the CDR3. CDR3 coding DNA: TGCGCCAGCAGCCAAGACGGAGGCCTTCATGAGCAGTTCTTC. Its protein is CASSQDGGLHEQFF.

This sequence joins TRBV7-3 and TRBJ2-5; D is unclear. The CDR3 runs to 15 residues. Germline loops: CDR1 SGHTA, CDR2 FQGTGA. Trimming stripped 2 bases from V and 4 bases from J, with 14 bases between. CDR3 protein: CASSLVAGRGETQYF. The CDR3 region has the DNA TGTGCCAGCAGCTTAGTAGCTGGCAGAGGAGAGACCCAGTACTTC.

The chain employs TRBV15 and TRBJ1-5; 10 bases align to TRBD1. There are 15 residues in the CDR3. With 8 bases clipped from V and 4 bases from J, the junction kept 8 bases outside the gene matches. CDR1 is LNHNV, CDR2 YYDKDF, per germline (reference sequence). The CDR3 DNA follows: TGTGCCACCTCCCCGGGACAGGGGTCGAATCAGCCCCAGCATTTT. It is translated as CATSPGQGSNQPQHF.

The rearrangement joins TRBV6-4 to TRBJ2-3, with 10 bases lining up with TRBD2. The V gene's germline CDR1 is MRHNA and CDR2 SNTAGT. The CDR3 contains 14 residues. The ends lost 5 bases at V and 2 bases at J; junction bases unmatched: 1. CDR3 region: CASSSGGATDTQYF. CDR3 bases: TGTGCCAGCAGTAGCGGGGGGGCCACAGATACGCAGTATTTT.

The chain recombines TRBV28 with TRBJ1-5, with D possibly being TRBD1 (5 bases). The germline V gene encodes CDR1 MDHEN and CDR2 SYDVKM. The CDR3 spans 15 residues. Trimming removed 5 bases from V and 2 bases from J, with 13 bases in between. Written as DNA, the CDR3 is TGTGCCAGCAGTAACTCGGGGGGACGCAATCAGCCCCAGCATTTT. It is translated as CASSNSGGRNQPQHF. The complete variable domain, with remaining parts taken from reference TRBV28 and TRBJ1-5, reads DVKVTQSSRYLVKRTGEKVFLECVQDMDHENMFWYRQDPGLGLRLIYFSYDVKMKEKGDIPEGYSVSREKKERFSLILESASTNQTSMYLCASSNSGGRNQPQHFGDGTRLSIL.

This sequence joins TRBV25-1 and TRBJ2-7; weak D call: TRBD1 (6 bases). This CDR3 has 15 residues. In germline, CDR1 is MGHDK, CDR2 SYGVNS. V lost 1 base and J 1 base, leaving 11 bases between the germline ends. The CDR3 loop is CASSESDQGSYEQYF. The CDR3 DNA sequence: TGTGCCAGCAGTGAATCGGACCAGGGGTCCTACGAGCAGTACTTC.

This clone was seen a few times. This likely reflects a read error, since a far larger clone is one base away. This chain joins TRBV2 and TRBJ2-2, with TRBD2 matching 11 bases. This CDR3 has 17 residues. Germline loops: CDR1 SNHLY, CDR2 FYNNEI. The CDR3: CASSPDLAGGGTGGLFF. CDR3 in DNA: TGTGCCAGCAGCCCTGACCTAGCGGGGGGCGGCACCGGGGGGCTGTTTTTT.

This clone was seen only a few times. This rearrangement joins TRBV19 to TRBJ1-5; D unclear. The CDR3 covers 15 residues. The V gene's germline CDR1 is LNHDA and CDR2 SQIVND (reference sequence). V gave up 3 bases and J gave up 4 bases, with 13 bases separating them. CDR3: CASSIMLSGNQPQHF. The DNA of the CDR3 is TGTGCCAGTAGTATCATGCTTTCGGGGAATCAGCCCCAGCATTTT.

This chain connects TRBV7-9 to TRBJ2-1; 9 bases fit TRBD1. The CDR3 extends over 16 amino acids. Germline V lookup: CDR1 SEHNR, CDR2 FQNEAQ (reference sequence). J gave up 6 bases and V 5 bases, and 11 bases lay outside the gene matches. Here the CDR3 reads CASSLLGTGLTNEQFF. Here the CDR3 DNA reads TGTGCCAGCAGCCTACTAGGGACAGGGTTAACCAATGAGCAGTTCTTC. Supplemented by reference TRBV7-9 and TRBJ2-1, the full variable domain reads DTGVSQNPRHKITKRGQNVTFRCDPISEHNRLYWYRQTLGQGPEFLTYFQNEAQLEKSRLLSDRFSAERPKGSFSTLEIQRTEQGDSAMYLCASSLLGTGLTNEQFFGPGTRLTVL.

This chain joins TRBV27 and TRBJ1-5, with D possibly TRBD1 on 6 matching bases. The germline gives CDR1 MNHEY, CDR2 SMNVEV (reference sequence). Trimming removed 1 base at V and 4 bases at J, with 17 bases between. The CDR3 has 17 amino acids. CDR3 residues: CASSLYQGQGKNQPQHF. CDR3 coding DNA: TGTGCCAGCAGTTTATATCAGGGTCAGGGGAAGAATCAGCCCCAGCATTTT.

This clone showed up just once. The genes are TRBV28 and TRBJ2-1; possible D gene TRBD2, 6 bases. CDR3 length equals 13 residues. Per the germline V gene, CDR1 is MDHEN and CDR2 is SYDVKM. V was clipped by 8 bases and J by 3 bases, with 11 bases between them. The CDR3 DNA reads as TGTGCCAGCTGGAGGGATCTCTACAATGAGCAGTTCTTC. Its protein is CASWRDLYNEQFF. Full variable domain (outside the CDR3, taken from reference TRBV28 and TRBJ2-1): DVKVTQSSRYLVKRTGEKVFLECVQDMDHENMFWYRQDPGLGLRLIYFSYDVKMKEKGDIPEGYSVSREKKERFSLILESASTNQTSMYLCASWRDLYNEQFFGPGTRLTVL.

This chain uses TRBV6-5 with TRBJ1-1, with 9 nucleotides matching TRBD1. With 5 bases clipped from V and 6 bases from J, the junction kept 4 bases outside the gene matches. Germline assignment: CDR1 MNHEY and CDR2 SVGAGI. CDR3 size: 13 residues. The CDR3 is CASSPGQGPEAFF. CDR3 bases: TGTGCCAGCAGTCCGGGACAGGGCCCTGAAGCTTTCTTT.

This clone was recorded a few times. The rearrangement uses TRBV6-6 and TRBJ1-1; D gene uncertain. The CDR3 has 14 amino acids. CDR1 is MNHNY and CDR2 is SVGAGI in the germline V gene (reference sequence). The ends were cut back, 3 bases at V and 7 bases at J, with 15 bases in the middle. In nucleotides, the CDR3 is TGTGCCAGCAGTTATCTCGTCCGAACAGATGAAGCTTTCTTT. Protein product: CASSYLVRTDEAFF.